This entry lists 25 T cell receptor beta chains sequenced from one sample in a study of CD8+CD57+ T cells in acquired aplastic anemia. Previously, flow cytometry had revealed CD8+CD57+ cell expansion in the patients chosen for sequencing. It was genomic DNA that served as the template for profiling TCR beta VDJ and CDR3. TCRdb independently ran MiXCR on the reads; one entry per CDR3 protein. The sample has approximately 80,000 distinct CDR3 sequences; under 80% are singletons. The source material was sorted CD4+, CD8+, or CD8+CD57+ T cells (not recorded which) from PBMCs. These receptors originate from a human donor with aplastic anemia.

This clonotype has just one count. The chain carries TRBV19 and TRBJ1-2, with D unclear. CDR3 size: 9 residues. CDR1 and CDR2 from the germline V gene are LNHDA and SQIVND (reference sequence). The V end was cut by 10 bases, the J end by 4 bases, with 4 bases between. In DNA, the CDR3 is TGTGCCACCCCCTATGGCTACACCTTC. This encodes CATPYGYTF.

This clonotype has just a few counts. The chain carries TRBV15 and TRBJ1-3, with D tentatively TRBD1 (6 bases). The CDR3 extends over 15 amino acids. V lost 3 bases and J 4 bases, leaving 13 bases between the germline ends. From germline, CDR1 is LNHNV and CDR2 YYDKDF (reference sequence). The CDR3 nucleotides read TGTGCCACCAGCAGGCGGGGAGGGGGAGGAAACACCATATATTTT. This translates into CATSRRGGGGNTIYF.

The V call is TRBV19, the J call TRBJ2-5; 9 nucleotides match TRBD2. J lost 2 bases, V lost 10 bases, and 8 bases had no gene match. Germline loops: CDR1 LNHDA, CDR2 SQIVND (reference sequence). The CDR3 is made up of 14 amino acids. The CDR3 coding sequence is TGTGCCACCTCCCTCGCGGGAGGGCAAGAGACCCAGTACTTC. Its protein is CATSLAGGQETQYF.

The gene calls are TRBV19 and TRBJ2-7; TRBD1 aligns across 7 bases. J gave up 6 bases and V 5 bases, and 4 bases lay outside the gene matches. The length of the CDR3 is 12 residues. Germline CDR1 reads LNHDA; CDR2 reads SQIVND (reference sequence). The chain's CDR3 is CASSPDRAEQYF. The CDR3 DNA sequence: TGTGCCAGTAGTCCAGACAGGGCCGAGCAGTACTTC.

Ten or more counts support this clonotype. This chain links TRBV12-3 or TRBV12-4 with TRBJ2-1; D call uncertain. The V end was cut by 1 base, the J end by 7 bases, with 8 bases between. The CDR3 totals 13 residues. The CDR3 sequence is CASSLGVGNEQFF. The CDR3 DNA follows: TGTGCCAGCAGTTTAGGTGTGGGGAATGAGCAGTTCTTC.

The CDR3 DNA reads TGTGCCAGCAGCTTGGGCAATTCCTACGAGCAGTACTTC. Translation gives CASSLGNSYEQYF. The chain couples TRBV7-9 to TRBJ2-7; no clear D gene. The V gene's germline CDR1 is SEHNR and CDR2 FQNEAQ (reference sequence). There are 13 residues in the CDR3. V gave up 3 bases and J gave up 1 base, with 7 bases separating them.

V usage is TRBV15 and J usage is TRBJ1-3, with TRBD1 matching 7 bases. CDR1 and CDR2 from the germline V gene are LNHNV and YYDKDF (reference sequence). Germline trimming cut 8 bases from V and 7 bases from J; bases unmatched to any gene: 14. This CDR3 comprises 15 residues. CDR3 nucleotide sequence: TGTGCCACCGCAAAAGTTCAGACAGGGACGAACACCATATATTTT. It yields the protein CATAKVQTGTNTIYF.

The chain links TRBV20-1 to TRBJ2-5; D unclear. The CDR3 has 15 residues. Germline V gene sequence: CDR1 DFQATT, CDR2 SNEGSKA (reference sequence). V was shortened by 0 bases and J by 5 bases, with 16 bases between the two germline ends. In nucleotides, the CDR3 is TGCAGTGCTAGAGATAGCACAAAACGGGTTGAGACCCAGTACTTC. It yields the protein CSARDSTKRVETQYF.

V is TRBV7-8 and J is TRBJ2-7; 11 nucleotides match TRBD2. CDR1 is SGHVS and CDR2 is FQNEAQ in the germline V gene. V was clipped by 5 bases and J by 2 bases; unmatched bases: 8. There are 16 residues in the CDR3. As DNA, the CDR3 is TGTGCCAGCAGCCCGTGGGGGACTAGCGGTACCTACGAGCAGTACTTC. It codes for CASSPWGTSGTYEQYF.

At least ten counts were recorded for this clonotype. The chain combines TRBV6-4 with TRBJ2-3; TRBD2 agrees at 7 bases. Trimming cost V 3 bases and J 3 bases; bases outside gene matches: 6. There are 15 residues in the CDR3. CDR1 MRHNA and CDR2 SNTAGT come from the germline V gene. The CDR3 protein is CASSEDPGGTDTQYF. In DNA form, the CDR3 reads TGTGCCAGCAGTGAGGACCCCGGGGGGACAGATACGCAGTATTTT.

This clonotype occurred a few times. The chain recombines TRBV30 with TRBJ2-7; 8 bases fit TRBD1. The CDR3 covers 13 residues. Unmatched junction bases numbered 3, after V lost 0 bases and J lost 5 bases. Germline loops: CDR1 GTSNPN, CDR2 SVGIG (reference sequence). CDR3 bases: TGTGCCTGGAGTGTAACACAGGGGGACGAGCAGTACTTC. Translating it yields CAWSVTQGDEQYF.

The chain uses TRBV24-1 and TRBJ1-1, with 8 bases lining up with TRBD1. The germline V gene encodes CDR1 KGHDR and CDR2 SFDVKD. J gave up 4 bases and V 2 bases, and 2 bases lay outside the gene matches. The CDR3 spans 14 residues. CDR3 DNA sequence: TGTGCCACCAGTGATTCAGGGGGCATCACTGAAGCTTTCTTT. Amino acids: CATSDSGGITEAFF.

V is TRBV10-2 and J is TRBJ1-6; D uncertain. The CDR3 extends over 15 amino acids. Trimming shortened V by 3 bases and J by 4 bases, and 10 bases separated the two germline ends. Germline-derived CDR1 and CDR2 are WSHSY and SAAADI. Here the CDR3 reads CASSDPIDYNSPLHF. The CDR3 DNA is TGCGCCAGCAGTGATCCCATAGATTATAATTCACCCCTCCACTTT.

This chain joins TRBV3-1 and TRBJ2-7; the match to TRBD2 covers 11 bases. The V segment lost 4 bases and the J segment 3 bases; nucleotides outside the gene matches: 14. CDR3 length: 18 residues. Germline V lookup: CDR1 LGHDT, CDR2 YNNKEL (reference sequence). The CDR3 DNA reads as TGTGCCAGCAGCCTCGACATGCCTCGGGGACTAGCGGTCTACGAGCAGTACTTC. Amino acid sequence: CASSLDMPRGLAVYEQYF.

CDR3 in DNA: TGTGCCAGCCAGGCCAGGTCCTCCTACGAGCAGTACTTC. Translated, it gives CASQARSSYEQYF. The rearrangement links TRBV7-2 to TRBJ2-7, with no clear D. CDR3 length: 13 residues. V lost 8 bases and J lost 0, with 11 bases in between. Germline V CDR1 and CDR2: SGHTA, FQGNSA.

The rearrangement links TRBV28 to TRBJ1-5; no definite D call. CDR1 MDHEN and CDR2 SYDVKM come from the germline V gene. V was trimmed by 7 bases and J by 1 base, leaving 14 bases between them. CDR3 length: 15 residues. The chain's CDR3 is CASTSPRESNQPQHF. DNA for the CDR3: TGTGCCAGCACCTCCCCCCGTGAGAGCAATCAGCCCCAGCATTTT.

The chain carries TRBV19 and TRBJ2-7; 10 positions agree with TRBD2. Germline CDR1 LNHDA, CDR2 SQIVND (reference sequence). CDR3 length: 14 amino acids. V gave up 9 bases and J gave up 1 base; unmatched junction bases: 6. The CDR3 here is CASSLAGASYEQYF. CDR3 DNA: TGTGCCAGCAGTCTAGCGGGGGCTTCCTACGAGCAGTACTTC.

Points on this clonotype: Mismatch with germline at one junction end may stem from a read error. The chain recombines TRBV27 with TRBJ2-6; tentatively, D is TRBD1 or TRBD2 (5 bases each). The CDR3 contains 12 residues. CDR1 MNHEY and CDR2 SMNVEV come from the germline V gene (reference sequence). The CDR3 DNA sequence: TGTGCCAGCATGTCCGGGGCCGACGTCCTGACTTTC. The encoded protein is CASMSGADVLTF.

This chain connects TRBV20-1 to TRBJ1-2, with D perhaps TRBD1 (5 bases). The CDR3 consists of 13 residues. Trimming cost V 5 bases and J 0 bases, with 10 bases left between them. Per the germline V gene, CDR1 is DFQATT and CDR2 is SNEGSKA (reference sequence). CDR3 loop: CSARLGANYGYTF. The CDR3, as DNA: TGCAGTGCTCGTTTAGGGGCTAACTATGGCTACACCTTC.

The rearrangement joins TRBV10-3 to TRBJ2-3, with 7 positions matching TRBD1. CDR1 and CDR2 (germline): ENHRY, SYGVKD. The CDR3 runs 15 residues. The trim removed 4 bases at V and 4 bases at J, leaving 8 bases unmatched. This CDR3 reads CAISGPGGAADTQYF. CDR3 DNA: TGTGCCATCAGTGGCCCAGGGGGAGCGGCAGATACGCAGTATTTT.

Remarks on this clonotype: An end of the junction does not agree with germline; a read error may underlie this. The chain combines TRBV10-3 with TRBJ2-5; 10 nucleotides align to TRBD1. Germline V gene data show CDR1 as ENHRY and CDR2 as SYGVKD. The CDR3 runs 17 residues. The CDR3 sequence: CASSFLTGQGYQETQYF. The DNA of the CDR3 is TGTGCCAGCAGTTTTTTGACGGGACAGGGGTACCAAGAGACCCAGTACTTC.

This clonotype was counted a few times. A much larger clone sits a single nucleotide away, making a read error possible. The CDR3 DNA reads as TGCAGTGCTAGATGGCACAGGGTTGCCACTGAAGCTTTCTTT. This encodes CSARWHRVATEAFF. V gene TRBV20-1 combines with J gene TRBJ1-1; a weak D match, TRBD1 (6 bases). Trimming stripped 2 bases from V and 4 bases from J, with 14 bases between. This CDR3 contains 14 residues. CDR1 is DFQATT, CDR2 SNEGSKA, per germline (reference sequence).

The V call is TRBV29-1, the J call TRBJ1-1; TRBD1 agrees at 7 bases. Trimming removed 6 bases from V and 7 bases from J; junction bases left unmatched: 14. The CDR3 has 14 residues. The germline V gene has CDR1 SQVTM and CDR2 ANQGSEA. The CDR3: CSVRLTRQGLEAFF. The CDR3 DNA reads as TGCAGCGTCCGCCTAACAAGACAGGGCCTTGAAGCTTTCTTT.

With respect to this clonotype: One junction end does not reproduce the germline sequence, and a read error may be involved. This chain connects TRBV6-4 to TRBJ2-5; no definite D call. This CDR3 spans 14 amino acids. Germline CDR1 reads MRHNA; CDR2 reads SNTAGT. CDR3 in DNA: TGTGCCAGCAGTTACTCAAGGGCCCAAGAGACCCAGTACTTC. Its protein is CASSYSRAQETQYF.

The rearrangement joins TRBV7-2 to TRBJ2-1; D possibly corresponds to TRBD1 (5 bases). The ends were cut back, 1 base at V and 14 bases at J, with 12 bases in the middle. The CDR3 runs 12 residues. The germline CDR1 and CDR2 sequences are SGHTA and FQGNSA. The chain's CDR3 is CASSLGAGQEFF. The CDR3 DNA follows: TGTGCCAGCAGCTTAGGGGCAGGGCAGGAGTTCTTC.